A selection of T cell receptor beta chains follows, all from one sample in a study of T-cell memory formation after mild COVID-19. TCRdb itself ran the 5' RACE reads through MiXCR, one entry per CDR3 protein. The data contain roughly 180,000 distinct CDR3 sequences, 9.5% to 13% of them singletons. Sequences were obtained from PBMCs or a T cell subset sorted from them (not recorded which). These TCRs come from a man between 18 and 35 years old who had mild COVID-19 (a few samples of this study predate the infection). Cell type and time point are not known. Each CDR3 is given with its conserved first and last residue. Each record gives: V gene, J gene, D gene, CDR3 length, clone size, CDR3 DNA, CDR3 protein. The D gene is left open where the match is weak. Clone sizes are given selectively: once, few, many, or a class where the clone is expanded.

TRBV11-2	TRBJ2-3	TRBD2	17	few	TGTGCCAGCAGCTTGGGGACTAGCGGGGTCAGCACAGATACGCAGTATTTT	CASSLGTSGVSTDTQYF
TRBV7-2	TRBJ2-2	TRBD1	14	few	TGTGCCAGCGGACAGGGAAAGAACACCGGGGAGCTGTTTTTT	CASGQGKNTGELFF
TRBV7-6	TRBJ2-5	.	14	few	TGTGCCAGCAGCTTAGCGATCCGTGGGGAGACCCAGTACTTC	CASSLAIRGETQYF
TRBV6-1	TRBJ1-5	.	12	.	TGTGCCAGCAGACAGCTTAATCAGCCCCAGCATTTT	CASRQLNQPQHF
TRBV20-1	TRBJ2-5	TRBD2	14	many	TGCAGTGCCCATAAGCGGGGGGGCCAGGAGACCCAGTACTTC	CSAHKRGGQETQYF
TRBV20-1	TRBJ2-3	TRBD2	16	.	TGCAGTGCTAGAGCAATAGCGGGGGGGCTGACAGATACGCAGTATTTT	CSARAIAGGLTDTQYF
TRBV20-1	TRBJ2-7	TRBD2	14	few	TGCAGTGCTAGAGCGGGACTAGCGGATTACGAGCAGTACTTC	CSARAGLADYEQYF
TRBV5-6	TRBJ2-6	.	14	many	TGTGCCAGCATCGGGGCCTCTGGGGCCAACGTCCTGACTTTC	CASIGASGANVLTF
TRBV4-1	TRBJ2-5	.	13	many	TGCGCCAGCAGCCCCAGGGCGAGGGAGACCCAGTACTTC	CASSPRARETQYF
TRBV7-6	TRBJ2-7	TRBD2	15	many	TGTGCCAGCAGCCGACTAGCGGGGGGGGACTACGAGCAGTACTTC	CASSRLAGGDYEQYF
TRBV6-2/TRBV6-3	TRBJ2-2	TRBD2	16	.	TGTGCCAGCAGTTACCGTAGCGGGCTTCACACCGGGGAGCTGTTTTTT	CASSYRSGLHTGELFF
TRBV5-1	TRBJ1-2	TRBD1	14	.	TGCGCCAGCAGCTTGACTCGGGACAGGGGTTTCTACACCTTC	CASSLTRDRGFYTF